This TCR beta chain was obtained from a study of T cell repertoires in cytomegalovirus infection. Whole-study context: Both a matching HLA type and CMV infection were indicated by public TCR beta signatures. Study-wide results and caveats: Within the response measured ex vivo, HLA-C-restricted CMV-specific TCR beta clonotypes were dominant. Totalled public TCR beta family frequency picked out people who carried CMV plus the relevant HLA.

From the reads, TCRdb called clonotypes with MiXCR, one entry per CDR3 protein. The table has roughly 230,000 distinct CDR3 sequences, 12% seen once. Only a few counts were recorded for this clonotype. Its matching antigen is unknown. The CDR3 extends over 15 amino acids. Germline V CDR1 and CDR2: SGHVS, FQNEAQ. Losses at the gene ends were 4 bases for V and 8 bases for J; bases not matched to a gene: 8. The TCR originated in a human donor in good health (CMV status not recorded). Some clones in this sample may be carry-over from other donors' samples. Sequencing was done on a sample of PBMCs. The chain joins TRBV7-8 to TRBJ1-6; 7 positions agree with TRBD1. The CDR3 spells CASSSDRTRDSPLHF. The CDR3 DNA sequence: TGTGCCAGCAGCTCGGACAGGACTCGGGATTCACCCCTCCACTTT.